This TCR beta chain was sequenced in a study of OX40 agonist ivuxolimab in advanced cancers. Study-level findings and limits: The specificity for antigen of the expanded peripheral T cells was not determined.

The assay was immunoSEQ multiplex PCR, and TCRdb's table has in-frame clones only and misses some. Of about 110,000 clones listed, roughly nine tenths are singletons. The CDR3 is made up of 14 amino acids. V was trimmed by 5 bases and J by 0 bases, leaving 10 bases between them. Germline V gene lookup returns CDR1 SEHNR and CDR2 FQNEAQ (reference sequence). To note about this clone: What it binds is unknown.

The chain combines TRBV7-9 with TRBJ1-1, with D perhaps TRBD1 (5 bases). The sequenced sample was CD4+ or CD8+ T cells sorted from blood, obtained in a trial of the OX40 agonist ivuxolimab. The source is an adult with an advanced solid tumor such as melanoma, head and neck, liver or kidney cancer. The CDR3 spells CASSQQVMNTEAFF. DNA for the CDR3: TGTGCCAGCAGCCAACAGGTCATGAACACTGAAGCTTTCTTT. The full variable domain, completed using reference TRBV7-9 and TRBJ1-1, is DTGVSQNPRHKITKRGQNVTFRCDPISEHNRLYWYRQTLGQGPEFLTYFQNEAQLEKSRLLSDRFSAERPKGSFSTLEIQRTEQGDSAMYLCASSQQVMNTEAFFGQGTRLTVV.